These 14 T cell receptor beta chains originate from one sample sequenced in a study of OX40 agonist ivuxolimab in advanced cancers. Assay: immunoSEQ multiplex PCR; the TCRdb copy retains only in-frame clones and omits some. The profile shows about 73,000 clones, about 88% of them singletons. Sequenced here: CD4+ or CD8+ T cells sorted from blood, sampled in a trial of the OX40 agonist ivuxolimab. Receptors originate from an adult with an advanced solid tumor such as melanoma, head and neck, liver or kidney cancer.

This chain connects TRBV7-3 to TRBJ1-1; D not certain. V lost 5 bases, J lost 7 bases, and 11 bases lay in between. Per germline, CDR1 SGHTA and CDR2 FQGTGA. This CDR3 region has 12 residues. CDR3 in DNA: TGTGCCAGCAGCCCCGGACCAGGTGAAGCTTTCTTT. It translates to CASSPGPGEAFF.

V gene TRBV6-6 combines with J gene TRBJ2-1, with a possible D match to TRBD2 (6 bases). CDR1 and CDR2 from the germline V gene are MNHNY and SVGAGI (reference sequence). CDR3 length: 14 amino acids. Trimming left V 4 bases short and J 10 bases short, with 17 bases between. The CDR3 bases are TGTGCCAGCAGTTTCTACGGGAGAGGAGCCGAGCAGTTCTTC. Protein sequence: CASSFYGRGAEQFF.

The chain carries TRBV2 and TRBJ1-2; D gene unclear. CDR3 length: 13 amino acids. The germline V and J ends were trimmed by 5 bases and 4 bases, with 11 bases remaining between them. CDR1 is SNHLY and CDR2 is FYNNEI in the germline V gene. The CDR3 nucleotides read TGTGCCAGCAGTAGCGGACTGATCTATGGCTACACCTTC. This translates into CASSSGLIYGYTF.

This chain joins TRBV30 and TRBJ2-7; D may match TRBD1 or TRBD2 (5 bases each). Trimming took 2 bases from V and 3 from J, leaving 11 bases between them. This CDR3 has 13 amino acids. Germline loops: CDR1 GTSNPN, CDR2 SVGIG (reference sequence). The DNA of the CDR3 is TGTGCCTGGAGTATCCAGAGGGGCTACGAGCAGTACTTC. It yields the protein CAWSIQRGYEQYF.

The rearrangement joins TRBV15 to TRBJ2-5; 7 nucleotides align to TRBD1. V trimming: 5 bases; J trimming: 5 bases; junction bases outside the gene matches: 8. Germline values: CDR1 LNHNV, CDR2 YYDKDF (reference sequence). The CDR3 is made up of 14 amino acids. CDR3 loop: CATSQNRGRETQYF. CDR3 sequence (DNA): TGTGCCACCAGCCAAAACAGGGGACGGGAGACCCAGTACTTC.

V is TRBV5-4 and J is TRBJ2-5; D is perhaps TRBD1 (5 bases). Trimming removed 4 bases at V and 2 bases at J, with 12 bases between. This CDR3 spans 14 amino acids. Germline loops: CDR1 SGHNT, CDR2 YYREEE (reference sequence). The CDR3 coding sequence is TGTGCCAGCAGCATGGCAGGGAAACAAGAGACCCAGTACTTC. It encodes CASSMAGKQETQYF.

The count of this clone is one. CDR3 region: CASSYCPQSDRETDTQYF. CDR3 coding DNA: TGTGCCAGCAGCTACTGTCCTCAATCGGACAGGGAGACAGATACGCAGTATTTT. V gene TRBV21-1 combines with J gene TRBJ2-3; the tabulated D call, TRBD1, remains unverified against the DNA. TRBV21-1 is designated a pseudogene. This CDR3 has 18 residues.

Here the CDR3 DNA reads TGTGCCAGCAGTGAACGGGGACCAGGGAGGGACATTGATGGCTACACCTTC. It translates to CASSERGPGRDIDGYTF. The V and J genes are TRBV25-1 and TRBJ1-2, with D tentatively TRBD1 (6 bases). Trimming removed 2 bases at V and 6 bases at J, with 22 bases between. The CDR3 spans 17 residues. Germline CDR1 reads MGHDK; CDR2 reads SYGVNS.

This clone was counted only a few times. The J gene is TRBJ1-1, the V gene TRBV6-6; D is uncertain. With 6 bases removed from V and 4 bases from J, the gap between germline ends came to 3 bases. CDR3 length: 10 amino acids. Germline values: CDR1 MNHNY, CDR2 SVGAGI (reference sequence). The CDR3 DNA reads TGTGCCAGCAGCTTCACTGAAGCTTTCTTT. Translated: CASSFTEAFF.

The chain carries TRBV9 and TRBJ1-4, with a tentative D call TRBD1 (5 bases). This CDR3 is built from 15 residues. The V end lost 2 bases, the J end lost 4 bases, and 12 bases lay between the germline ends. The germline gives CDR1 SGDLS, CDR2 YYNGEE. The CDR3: CASSVGGKNNEKLFF. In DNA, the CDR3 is TGTGCCAGCAGCGTGGGGGGGAAGAATAATGAAAAACTGTTTTTT.

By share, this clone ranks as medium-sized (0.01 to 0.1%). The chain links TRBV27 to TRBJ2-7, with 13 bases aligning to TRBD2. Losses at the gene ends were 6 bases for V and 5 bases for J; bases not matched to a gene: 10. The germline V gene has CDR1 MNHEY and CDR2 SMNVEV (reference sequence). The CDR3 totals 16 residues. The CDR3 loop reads CASRRLAGGGRNEQYF. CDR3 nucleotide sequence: TGTGCCAGCAGGAGACTAGCGGGAGGTGGTAGGAACGAGCAGTACTTC.

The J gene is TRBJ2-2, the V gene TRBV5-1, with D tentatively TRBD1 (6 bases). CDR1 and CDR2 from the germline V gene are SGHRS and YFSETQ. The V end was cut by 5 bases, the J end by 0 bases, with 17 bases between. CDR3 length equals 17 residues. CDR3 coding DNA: TGCGCCAGCAGTTATGTCTCCGGGACATCGAACACCGGGGAGCTGTTTTTT. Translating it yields CASSYVSGTSNTGELFF.

The CDR3 reads CASSQEGTPGETQYF. CDR3 nucleotide sequence: TGTGCCAGCAGCCAAGAAGGGACCCCAGGGGAGACCCAGTACTTC. The chain joins TRBV4-2 to TRBJ2-5; the D gene could be TRBD1 or TRBD2 (5 bases each). CDR3 length equals 15 residues. The ends were cut back, 0 bases at V and 5 bases at J, with 13 bases in the middle. Germline V gene data show CDR1 as LGHNA and CDR2 as YNFKEQ.

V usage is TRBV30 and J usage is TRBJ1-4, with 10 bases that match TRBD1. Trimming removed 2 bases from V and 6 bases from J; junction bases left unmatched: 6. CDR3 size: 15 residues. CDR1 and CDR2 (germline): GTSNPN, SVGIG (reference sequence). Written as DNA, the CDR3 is TGTGCCTGGAGTACACGGGACAGGGGTTATGAAAAACTGTTTTTT. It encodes CAWSTRDRGYEKLFF.